This TCR beta chain is drawn from a study of shared clonotypes between healthy human individuals. Whole-study context: Per donor, CD8 memory used one plate, CD8 naive used two, CD4 memory used three and CD4 naive used three. Whole-study findings and limits: Larger estimated richness was generally seen in naive subsets than in memory subsets.

Note on this clone: The antigen is unknown.

Method: immunoSEQ multiplex PCR; TCRdb's copy keeps in-frame clones and lacks some. The sample records some 500,000 clones, approximately 95% being singletons. CDR3 length: 14 amino acids. Germline V gene lookup returns CDR1 MDHEN and CDR2 SYDVKM. V was cut by 7 bases and J by 5 bases, with 15 bases left in between. Memory CD4+ cells were the fraction left after CD45RA+ naive selection. The specimen sequenced was naive CD4+ T cells sorted from blood. Sample subset: CD45RA+ positively selected. The clonotype originates from a woman in her twenties or thirties in good health. The chain joins TRBV28 to TRBJ2-4; D unclear. CDR3 in DNA: TGTGCCAGCACCTCCGTAGGGTGGGAAAACATTCAGTACTTC. Amino acid sequence: CASTSVGWENIQYF.